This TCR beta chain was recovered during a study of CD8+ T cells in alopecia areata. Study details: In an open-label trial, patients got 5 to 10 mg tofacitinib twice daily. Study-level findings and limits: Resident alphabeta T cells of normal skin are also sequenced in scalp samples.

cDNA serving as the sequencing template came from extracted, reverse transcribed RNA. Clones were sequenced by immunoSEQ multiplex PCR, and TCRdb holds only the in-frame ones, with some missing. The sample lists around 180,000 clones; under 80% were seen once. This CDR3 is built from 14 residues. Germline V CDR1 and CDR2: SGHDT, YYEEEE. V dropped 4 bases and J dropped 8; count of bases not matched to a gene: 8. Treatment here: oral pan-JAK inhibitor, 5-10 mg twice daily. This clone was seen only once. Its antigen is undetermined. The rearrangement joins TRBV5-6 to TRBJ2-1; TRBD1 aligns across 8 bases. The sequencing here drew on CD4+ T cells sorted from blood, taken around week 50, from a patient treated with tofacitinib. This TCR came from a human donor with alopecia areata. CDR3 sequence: CASSPGQAADEQFF. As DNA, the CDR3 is TGTGCCAGCAGCCCGGGACAGGCGGCGGATGAGCAGTTCTTC. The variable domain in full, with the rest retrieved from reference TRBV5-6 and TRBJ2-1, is DAGVTQSPTHLIKTRGQQVTLRCSPKSGHDTVSWYQQALGQGPQFIFQYYEEEERQRGNFPDRFSGHQFPNYSSELNVNALLLGDSALYLCASSPGQAADEQFFGPGTRLTVL.